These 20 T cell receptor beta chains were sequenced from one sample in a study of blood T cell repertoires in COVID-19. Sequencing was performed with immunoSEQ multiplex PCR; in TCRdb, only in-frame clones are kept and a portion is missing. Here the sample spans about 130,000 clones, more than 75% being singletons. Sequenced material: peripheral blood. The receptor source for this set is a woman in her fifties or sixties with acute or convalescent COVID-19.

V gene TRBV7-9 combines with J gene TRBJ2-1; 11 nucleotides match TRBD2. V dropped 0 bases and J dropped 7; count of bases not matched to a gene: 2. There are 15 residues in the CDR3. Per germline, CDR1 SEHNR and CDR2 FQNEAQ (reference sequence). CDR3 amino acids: CASSLAGTSGNEQFF. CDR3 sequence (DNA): TGTGCCAGCAGCTTAGCAGGGACTAGCGGAAATGAGCAGTTCTTC.

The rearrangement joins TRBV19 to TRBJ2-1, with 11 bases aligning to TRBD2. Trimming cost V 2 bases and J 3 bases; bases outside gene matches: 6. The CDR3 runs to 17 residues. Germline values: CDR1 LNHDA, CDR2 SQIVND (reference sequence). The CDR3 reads CASSIRGTSGSYNEQFF. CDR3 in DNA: TGTGCCAGTAGTATAAGGGGTACTAGCGGGAGCTACAATGAGCAGTTCTTC.

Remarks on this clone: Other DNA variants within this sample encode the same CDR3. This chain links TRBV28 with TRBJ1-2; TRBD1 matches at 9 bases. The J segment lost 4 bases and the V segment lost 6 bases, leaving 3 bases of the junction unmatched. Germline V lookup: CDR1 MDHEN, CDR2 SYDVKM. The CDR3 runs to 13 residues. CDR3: CASSLGQGYGYTF. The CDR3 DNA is TGTGCCAGCAGCTTGGGACAGGGCTATGGCTACACCTTC.

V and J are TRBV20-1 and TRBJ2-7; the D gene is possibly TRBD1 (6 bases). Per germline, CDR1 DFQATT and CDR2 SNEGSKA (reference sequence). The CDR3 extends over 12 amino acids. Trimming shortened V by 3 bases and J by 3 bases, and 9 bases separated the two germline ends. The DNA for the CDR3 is TGCAGTGCTAGTAAACAGGGCTACGAGCAGTACGTC. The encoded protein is CSASKQGYEQYV.

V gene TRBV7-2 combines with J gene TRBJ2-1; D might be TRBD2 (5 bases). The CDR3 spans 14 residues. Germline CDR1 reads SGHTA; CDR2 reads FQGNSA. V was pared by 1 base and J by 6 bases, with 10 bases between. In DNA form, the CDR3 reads TGTGCCAGCAGCTTAGATACTAGAACCAATGAGCAGTTCTTC. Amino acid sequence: CASSLDTRTNEQFF.

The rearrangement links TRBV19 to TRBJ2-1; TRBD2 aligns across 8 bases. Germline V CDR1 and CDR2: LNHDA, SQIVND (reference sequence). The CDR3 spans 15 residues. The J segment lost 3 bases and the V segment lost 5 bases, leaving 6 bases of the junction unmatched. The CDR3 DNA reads TGTGCCAGTAGTCAGAGTAGCGGGAACTACAATGAGCAGTTCTTC. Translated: CASSQSSGNYNEQFF.

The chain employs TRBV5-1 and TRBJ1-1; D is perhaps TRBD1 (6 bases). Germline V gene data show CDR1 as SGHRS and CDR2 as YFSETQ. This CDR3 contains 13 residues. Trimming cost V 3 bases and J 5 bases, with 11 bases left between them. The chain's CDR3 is CASSSRTATEAFF. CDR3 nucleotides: TGCGCCAGCAGCTCTCGGACAGCAACTGAAGCTTTCTTT.

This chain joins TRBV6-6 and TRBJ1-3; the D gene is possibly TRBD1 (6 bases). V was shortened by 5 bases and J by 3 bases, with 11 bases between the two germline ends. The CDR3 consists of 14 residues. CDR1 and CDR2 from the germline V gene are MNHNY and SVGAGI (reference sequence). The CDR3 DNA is TGTGCCAGCAGTCCTCAGGGGAATGGAAACACCATATATTTT. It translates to CASSPQGNGNTIYF.

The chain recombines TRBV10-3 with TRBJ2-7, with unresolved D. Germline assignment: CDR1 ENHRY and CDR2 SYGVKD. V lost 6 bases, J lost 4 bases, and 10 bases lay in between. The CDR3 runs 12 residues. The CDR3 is CAISLDGYEQYF. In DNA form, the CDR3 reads TGTGCCATCAGCCTCGACGGGTACGAGCAGTACTTC.

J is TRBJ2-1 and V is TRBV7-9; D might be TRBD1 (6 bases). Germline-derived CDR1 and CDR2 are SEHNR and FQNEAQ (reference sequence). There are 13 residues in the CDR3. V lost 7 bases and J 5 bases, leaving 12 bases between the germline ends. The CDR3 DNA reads TGTGCCAGCAACTTGGGACAAAACAATGAGCAGTTCTTC. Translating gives CASNLGQNNEQFF.

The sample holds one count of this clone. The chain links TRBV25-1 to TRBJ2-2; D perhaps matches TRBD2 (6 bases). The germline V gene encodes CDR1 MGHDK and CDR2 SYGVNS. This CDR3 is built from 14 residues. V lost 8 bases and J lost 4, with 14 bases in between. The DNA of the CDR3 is TGTGCCAGCCGGGAGTGGGGAGGCACCGGGGAGCTGTTTTTT. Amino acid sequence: CASREWGGTGELFF.

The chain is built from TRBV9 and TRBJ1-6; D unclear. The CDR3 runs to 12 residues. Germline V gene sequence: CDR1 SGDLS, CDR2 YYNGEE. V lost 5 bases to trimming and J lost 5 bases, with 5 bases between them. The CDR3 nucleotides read TGTGCCAGCAGTCTCGATAATTCACCCCTCCACTTT. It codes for CASSLDNSPLHF.

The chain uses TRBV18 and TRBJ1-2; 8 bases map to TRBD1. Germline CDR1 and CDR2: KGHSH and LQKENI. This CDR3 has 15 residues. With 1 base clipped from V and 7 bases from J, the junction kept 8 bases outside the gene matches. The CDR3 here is CASSPRGTGDGGYTF. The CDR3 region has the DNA TGTGCCAGCTCACCACGAGGGACAGGTGACGGTGGCTACACCTTC.

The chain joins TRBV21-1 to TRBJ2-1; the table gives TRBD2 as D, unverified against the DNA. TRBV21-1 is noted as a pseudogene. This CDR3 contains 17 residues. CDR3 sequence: CASSKGNYRGDDNEQFF. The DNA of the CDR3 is TGTGCCAGCAGCAAAGGTAACTACCGCGGAGACGACAATGAGCAGTTCTTC.

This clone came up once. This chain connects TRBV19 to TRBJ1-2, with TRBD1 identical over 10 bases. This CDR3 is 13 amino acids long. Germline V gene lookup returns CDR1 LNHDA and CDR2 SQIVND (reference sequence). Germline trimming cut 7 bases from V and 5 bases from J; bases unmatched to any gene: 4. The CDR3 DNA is TGTGCCAGTACCGGGGACAGGGGTTATGGCTACACCTTC. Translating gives CASTGDRGYGYTF.

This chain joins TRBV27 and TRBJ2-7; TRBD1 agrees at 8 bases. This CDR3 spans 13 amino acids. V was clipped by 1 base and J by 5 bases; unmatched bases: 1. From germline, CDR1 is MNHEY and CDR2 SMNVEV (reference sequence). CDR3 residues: CASSLYRGDEQYF. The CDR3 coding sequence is TGTGCCAGCAGTTTATACAGGGGGGACGAGCAGTACTTC.

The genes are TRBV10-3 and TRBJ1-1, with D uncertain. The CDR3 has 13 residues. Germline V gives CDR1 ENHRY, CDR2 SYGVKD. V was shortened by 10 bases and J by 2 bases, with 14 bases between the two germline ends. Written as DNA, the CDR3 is TGTGCCACCGAACCAGGTCCCAACACTGAAGCTTTCTTT. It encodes CATEPGPNTEAFF.

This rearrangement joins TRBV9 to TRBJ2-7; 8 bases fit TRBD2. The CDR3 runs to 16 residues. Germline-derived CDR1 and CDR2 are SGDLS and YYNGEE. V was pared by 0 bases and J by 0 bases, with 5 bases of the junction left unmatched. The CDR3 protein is CASSVAGGATSYEQYF. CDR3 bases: TGTGCCAGCAGCGTAGCCGGGGGGGCGACCTCCTACGAGCAGTACTTC.

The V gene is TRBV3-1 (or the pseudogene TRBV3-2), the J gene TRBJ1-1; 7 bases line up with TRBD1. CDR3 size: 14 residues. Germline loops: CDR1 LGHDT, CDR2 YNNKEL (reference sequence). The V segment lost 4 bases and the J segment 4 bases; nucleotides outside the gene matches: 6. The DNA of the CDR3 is TGTGCCAGCAGCCTAGGACAGGAAGGCACTGAAGCTTTCTTT. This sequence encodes CASSLGQEGTEAFF.

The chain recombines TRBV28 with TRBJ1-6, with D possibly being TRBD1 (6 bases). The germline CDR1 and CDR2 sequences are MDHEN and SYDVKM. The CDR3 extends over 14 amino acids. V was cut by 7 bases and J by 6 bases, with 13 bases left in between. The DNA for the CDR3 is TGTGCCAGCACCTTCGGGGACACTAATTCACCCCTCCACTTT. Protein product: CASTFGDTNSPLHF.